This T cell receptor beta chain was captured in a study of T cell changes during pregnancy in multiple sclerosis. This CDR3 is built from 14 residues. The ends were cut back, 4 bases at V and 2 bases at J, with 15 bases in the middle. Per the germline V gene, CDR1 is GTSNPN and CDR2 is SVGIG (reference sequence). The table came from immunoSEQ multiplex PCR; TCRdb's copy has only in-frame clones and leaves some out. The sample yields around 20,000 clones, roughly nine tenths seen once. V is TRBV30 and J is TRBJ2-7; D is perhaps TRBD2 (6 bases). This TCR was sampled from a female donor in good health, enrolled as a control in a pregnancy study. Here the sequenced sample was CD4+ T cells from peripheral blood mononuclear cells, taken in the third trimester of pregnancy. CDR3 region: CAWTGGLHTYEQYF. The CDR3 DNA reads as TGTGCCTGGACCGGGGGACTCCACACCTACGAGCAGTACTTC.